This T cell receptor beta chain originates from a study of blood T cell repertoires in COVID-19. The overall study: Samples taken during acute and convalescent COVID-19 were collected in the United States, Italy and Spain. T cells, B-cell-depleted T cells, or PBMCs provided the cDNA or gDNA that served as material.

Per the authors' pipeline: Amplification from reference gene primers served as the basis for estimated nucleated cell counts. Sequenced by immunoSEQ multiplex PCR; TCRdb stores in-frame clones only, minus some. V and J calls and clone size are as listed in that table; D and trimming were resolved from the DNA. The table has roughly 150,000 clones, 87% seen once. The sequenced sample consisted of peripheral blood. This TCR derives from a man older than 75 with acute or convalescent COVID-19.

The CDR3 nucleotides read TGTGCCAGCGACAAACGTGGGACAGCTGGGCCCCAGCATTTT. This gives the protein CASDKRGTAGPQHF. The chain employs TRBV28 and TRBJ1-5, with 7 bases aligning to TRBD1. Trimming removed 8 bases from V and 9 bases from J; junction bases left unmatched: 13. Germline-derived CDR1 and CDR2 are MDHEN and SYDVKM. The CDR3 is made up of 14 amino acids.